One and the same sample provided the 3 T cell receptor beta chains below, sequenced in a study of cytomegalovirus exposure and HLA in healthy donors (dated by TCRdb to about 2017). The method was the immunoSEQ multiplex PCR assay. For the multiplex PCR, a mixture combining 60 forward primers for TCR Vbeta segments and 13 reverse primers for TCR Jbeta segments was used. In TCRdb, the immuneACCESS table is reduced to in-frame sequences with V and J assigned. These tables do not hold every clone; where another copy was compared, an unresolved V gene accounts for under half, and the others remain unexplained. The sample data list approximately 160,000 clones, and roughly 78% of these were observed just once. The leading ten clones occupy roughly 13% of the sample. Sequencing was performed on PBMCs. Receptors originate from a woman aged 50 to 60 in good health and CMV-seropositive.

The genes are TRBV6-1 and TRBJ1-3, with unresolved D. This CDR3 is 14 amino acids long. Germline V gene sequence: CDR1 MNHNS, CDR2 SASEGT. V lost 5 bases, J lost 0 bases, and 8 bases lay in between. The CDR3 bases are TGTGCCAGCAGTCCCATTAGCTCTGGAAACACCATATATTTT. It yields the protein CASSPISSGNTIYF.

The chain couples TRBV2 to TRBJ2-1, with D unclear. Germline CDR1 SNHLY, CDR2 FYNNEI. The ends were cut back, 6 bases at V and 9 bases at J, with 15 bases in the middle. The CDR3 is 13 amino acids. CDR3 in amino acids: CASSSTTSGEQFF. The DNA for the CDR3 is TGTGCCAGCAGCTCCACTACGTCGGGTGAGCAGTTCTTC.

CDR3 amino acids: CAIPKRAGSTDTQYF. Here the CDR3 DNA reads TGCGCCATACCCAAGCGGGCCGGTAGCACAGATACGCAGTATTTT. V is TRBV10-1 and J is TRBJ2-3, with a weak D call TRBD2 (6 bases). This CDR3 has 15 residues. Germline V gene lookup returns CDR1 WNHNN and CDR2 SYGVQD (reference sequence). Between the trimmed V and J ends, which lost 10 bases and 0 bases, there was a span of 17 bases.